These T cell receptor beta chains were read from a single sample in a study of T-cell memory formation after mild COVID-19. A single record per CDR3 protein comes from TCRdb applying MiXCR to the 5' RACE reads. The sample has 550,000 to 650,000 distinct CDR3 sequences, 15% to 20% seen once. The sequencing sample was made of PBMCs or a T cell subset sorted from them (not recorded which). The receptor set was obtained from an adult woman who had mild COVID-19 (a few samples of this study predate the infection). Cell type and time point are not known. Each CDR3 is given with its conserved first and last residue. The order of the fields is D gene, J gene, V gene, clone size, CDR3 protein, CDR3 DNA. A D gene is named only where the DNA matches it firmly. Part of the rows lack a size; the others show once, few, many or a class for expanded clones.

-	TRBJ2-1	TRBV4-3	-	CASSQDYGSHYNEQFF	TGCGCCAGCAGCCAAGATTACGGGAGCCACTACAATGAGCAGTTCTTC
-	TRBJ1-2	TRBV4-3	few	CASSQDYTGMVGYTF	TGCGCCAGCAGCCAAGACTACACAGGGATGGTAGGCTACACCTTC
-	TRBJ2-1	TRBV5-1	-	CASSYLGAGNEQFF	TGCGCCAGCAGCTACCTAGGGGCCGGGAATGAGCAGTTCTTC
-	TRBJ2-7	TRBV19	few	CASTLGPPYEQYF	TGTGCCAGTACCCTGGGACCTCCCTACGAGCAGTACTTC
-	TRBJ1-4	TRBV4-1	-	CASSQLDHHGEKLFF	TGCGCCAGCAGCCAACTGGACCACCATGGGGAAAAACTGTTTTTT
-	TRBJ2-1	TRBV27	few	CASSYLSEGRNEQFF	TGTGCCAGCAGTTACCTTAGTGAGGGGCGGAATGAGCAGTTCTTC
-	TRBJ2-7	TRBV9	once	CASSDGGGEQYF	TGTGCCAGCAGCGATGGGGGCGGAGAGCAGTACTTC
-	TRBJ2-3	TRBV12-3/TRBV12-4	-	CASSWLGSTDTQYF	TGTGCCAGCAGTTGGCTGGGAAGCACAGATACGCAGTATTTT
-	TRBJ1-1	TRBV15	-	CATSRGTEYTEAFF	TGTGCCACCAGCAGAGGGACAGAGTACACTGAAGCTTTCTTT
-	TRBJ2-7	TRBV13	-	CASSPRDMSSEQYF	TGTGCCAGCAGCCCCCGGGACATGTCGAGCGAGCAGTACTTC
TRBD1	TRBJ2-7	TRBV5-1	few	CASSSPGTGAYEQYF	TGCGCCAGCAGCTCCCCCGGGACAGGGGCCTACGAGCAGTACTTC
TRBD1	TRBJ1-1	TRBV9	few	CASSVGQGLSTEAFF	TGTGCCAGCAGCGTAGGACAGGGTCTGAGTACTGAAGCTTTCTTT
-	TRBJ1-2	TRBV20-1	-	CSAGRRGANGYTF	TGCAGTGCCGGCAGACGCGGTGCGAATGGCTACACCTTC
-	TRBJ2-1	TRBV12-3/TRBV12-4	few	CATQRRGLYNEQFF	TGTGCCACCCAGAGGCGGGGACTTTACAATGAGCAGTTCTTC
-	TRBJ2-7	TRBV24-1	few	CATSDASYEQYF	TGTGCCACCAGTGACGCCTCCTACGAGCAGTACTTC
TRBD1	TRBJ1-2	TRBV10-2	-	CASSETTGNYGYTF	TGCGCCAGCAGTGAGACGACAGGGAACTATGGCTACACCTTC
-	TRBJ2-2	TRBV24-1	-	CATSRTLTGELFF	TGTGCCACCAGTCGGACCCTCACCGGGGAGCTGTTTTTT
-	TRBJ2-1	TRBV6-5	-	CASRSTSTGNEQFF	TGTGCCAGCAGGTCTACATCCACAGGAAATGAGCAGTTCTTC
-	TRBJ2-5	TRBV5-1	few	CASNLDPETQYF	TGCGCCAGCAACTTGGATCCCGAGACCCAGTACTTC
-	TRBJ1-4	TRBV5-1	-	CASSPGHSTNEKLFF	TGCGCCAGCAGCCCCGGACACTCAACTAATGAAAAACTGTTTTTT
-	TRBJ2-1	TRBV27	once	CASSLVSESGEQFF	TGTGCCAGCAGTTTAGTCTCCGAATCTGGTGAGCAGTTCTTC
-	TRBJ2-3	TRBV7-9	-	CASSLVGESDTQYF	TGTGCCAGCAGCTTAGTCGGGGAATCAGATACGCAGTATTTT
TRBD2	TRBJ2-2	TRBV7-3	-	CASSHQASGSQKGELFF	TGTGCCAGCAGCCACCAAGCTAGCGGGAGTCAAAAAGGGGAGCTGTTTTTT
-	TRBJ1-1	TRBV9	-	CASAKTNTEAFF	TGTGCCAGCGCCAAAACGAACACTGAAGCTTTCTTT
-	TRBJ1-5	TRBV5-1	many	CASSLGTENQPQHF	TGCGCCAGCAGCTTAGGGACTGAGAATCAGCCCCAGCATTTT
-	TRBJ2-1	TRBV7-3	-	CASSSYRDNEQFF	TGTGCCAGCAGCTCGTATCGGGACAATGAGCAGTTCTTC
TRBD1	TRBJ2-1	TRBV5-1	-	CASGLKGADEQFF	TGCGCCAGCGGCCTCAAGGGGGCAGATGAGCAGTTCTTC
-	TRBJ2-7	TRBV29-1	-	CSVSSDIAVGQYF	TGCAGCGTGTCCTCGGACATCGCCGTTGGACAGTACTTC
-	TRBJ2-2	TRBV5-5	few	CASSLVQRNTGELFF	TGTGCCAGCAGCTTGGTCCAGAGGAACACCGGGGAGCTGTTTTTT
TRBD1	TRBJ1-4	TRBV20-1	few	CSAQKPTGFSNEKLFF	TGCAGTGCCCAGAAACCGACAGGGTTCTCTAATGAAAAACTGTTTTTT
-	TRBJ2-7	TRBV20-1	-	CSADGQGYYEQYF	TGCAGTGCTGACGGGCAGGGTTACTACGAGCAGTACTTC
TRBD1	TRBJ2-6	TRBV4-1	few	CASSYDRGGTGANVLTF	TGCGCCAGCAGCTACGACAGGGGGGGGACTGGGGCCAACGTCCTGACTTTC
-	TRBJ2-6	TRBV12-3/TRBV12-4	-	CASSFGRGHSEGANVLTF	TGTGCCAGCAGTTTCGGCAGGGGACATTCGGAAGGGGCCAACGTCCTGACTTTC
TRBD1	TRBJ1-2	TRBV12-3/TRBV12-4	-	CASHPGWDRGPPDYGYTF	TGTGCCAGCCACCCCGGATGGGACAGGGGTCCGCCTGACTATGGCTACACCTTC
-	TRBJ2-7	TRBV7-2	few	CASSYPDRFSYEQYF	TGTGCCAGCAGCTATCCGGACAGATTTTCCTACGAGCAGTACTTC
-	TRBJ1-1	TRBV5-1	many	CASSLGTEAFF	TGTGCCAGCAGTTTGGGGACTGAAGCTTTCTTT
TRBD2	TRBJ2-7	TRBV5-8	few	CASSAGGTRYEQYF	TGTGCCAGCAGCGCGGGGGGGACTCGATACGAGCAGTACTTC
-	TRBJ1-4	TRBV12-3/TRBV12-4	-	CASSFGEINEKLFF	TGTGCCAGCAGTTTTGGTGAGATTAATGAAAAACTGTTTTTT
-	TRBJ1-2	TRBV6-5	-	CASHPWTTHGYTF	TGTGCCAGCCACCCCTGGACAACGCATGGCTACACCTTC
TRBD2	TRBJ2-3	TRBV5-5	-	CASSSPREGTDTQYF	TGTGCCAGCAGTTCCCCCCGGGAGGGAACAGATACGCAGTATTTT
-	TRBJ2-1	TRBV20-1	-	CSGGHRTSYEQFF	TGCAGTGGGGGGCACAGGACAAGCTATGAGCAGTTCTTC
-	TRBJ2-1	TRBV12-3/TRBV12-4	-	CASRRSGNNEQFF	TGTGCCAGCAGACGGTCAGGGAACAATGAGCAGTTCTTC
TRBD2	TRBJ2-5	TRBV20-1	many	CSARGLAGGPPQYF	TGCAGTGCTAGGGGACTAGCGGGGGGGCCGCCCCAGTACTTC
-	TRBJ1-1	TRBV5-1	-	CASSLEGAATSEAFF	TGCGCCAGCAGCTTGGAAGGGGCGGCTACATCTGAAGCTTTCTTT
-	TRBJ2-7	TRBV15	few	CATSRGYREESYEQYF	TGTGCCACCAGCAGAGGGTATCGTGAGGAGTCCTACGAGCAGTACTTC
-	TRBJ1-2	TRBV6-5	few	CASSYEGDYGYTF	TGTGCCAGCAGTTACGAGGGGGACTATGGCTACACCTTC
-	TRBJ1-1	TRBV7-9	-	CASSPPGPGAEAFF	TGTGCCAGCAGCCCACCGGGACCTGGCGCTGAAGCTTTCTTT
TRBD1	TRBJ1-1	TRBV20-1	-	CSALTGSTEAFF	TGCAGTGCTCTGACAGGGAGCACTGAAGCTTTCTTT
-	TRBJ1-5	TRBV5-6	-	CASSPAEASNQPQHF	TGTGCCAGCAGCCCCGCGGAGGCCAGCAATCAGCCCCAGCATTTT
TRBD1	TRBJ1-1	TRBV29-1	-	CSARGAVARGNTGAFF	TGCAGCGCCAGGGGGGCGGTGGCCAGGGGTAACACTGGAGCTTTCTTT
-	TRBJ2-1	TRBV5-1	-	CASSLEPHNEQFF	TGCGCCAGCAGCTTGGAGCCCCACAATGAGCAGTTCTTC
TRBD2	TRBJ2-5	TRBV7-9	few	CASSPPNIAGEETQYF	TGTGCCAGCAGCCCCCCCAACATCGCGGGAGAAGAGACCCAGTACTTC
-	TRBJ2-1	TRBV7-6	few	CASSLEAGKNNEQFF	TGTGCCAGCAGCTTAGAAGCGGGCAAGAACAATGAGCAGTTCTTC
-	TRBJ2-4	TRBV30	-	CAWTGVGNIQYF	TGTGCCTGGACAGGGGTTGGAAACATTCAGTACTTC
TRBD2	TRBJ2-1	TRBV6-5	many	CASSSGTSNEQFF	TGTGCCAGCAGTTCCGGGACTAGCAATGAGCAGTTCTTC
-	TRBJ1-2	TRBV12-3/TRBV12-4	many	CASSLVDYGYTF	TGTGCCAGCAGTTTAGTCGACTATGGCTACACCTTC
TRBD2	TRBJ2-7	TRBV13	few	CASSPGLGIHEQYF	TGTGCCAGCAGCCCCGGACTAGGAATCCACGAGCAGTACTTC
-	TRBJ1-4	TRBV5-1	-	CASSWGTATNEKLFF	TGCGCCAGCAGCTGGGGGACCGCAACTAATGAAAAACTGTTTTTT
TRBD2	TRBJ2-3	TRBV12-3/TRBV12-4	few	CASRGTGTSGDTDTQYF	TGTGCCAGCAGGGGCACCGGGACTAGCGGGGACACAGATACGCAGTATTTT